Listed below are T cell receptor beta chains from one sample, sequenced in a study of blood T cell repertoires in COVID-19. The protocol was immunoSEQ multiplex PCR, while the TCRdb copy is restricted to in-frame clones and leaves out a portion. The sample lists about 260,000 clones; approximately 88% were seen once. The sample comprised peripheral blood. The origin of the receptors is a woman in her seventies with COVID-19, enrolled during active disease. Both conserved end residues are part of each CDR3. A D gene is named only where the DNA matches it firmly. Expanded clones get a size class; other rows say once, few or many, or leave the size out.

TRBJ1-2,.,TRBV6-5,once,TGTGCCAGCAGGCCTCGGGGGTATCTCTATGGCTACACCTTC,CASRPRGYLYGYTF
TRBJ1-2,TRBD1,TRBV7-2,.,TGTGCCAGCAGCCGGACAGGGGCAGACTATGGCTACACCTTC,CASSRTGADYGYTF
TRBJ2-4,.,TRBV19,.,TGTGCCAGTAGTAGAGAAAACATTCAGTACTTC,CASSRENIQYF
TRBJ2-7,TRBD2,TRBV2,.,TGTGCCAGCAAAACCGGGACTAGAATTTCCGAGCAGTACTTC,CASKTGTRISEQYF
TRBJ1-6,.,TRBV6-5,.,TGTGCCAGCAGTTCGTCGACGGAGTATAATTCACCCCTCCACTTT,CASSSSTEYNSPLHF
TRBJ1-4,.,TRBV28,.,TGTGCCAGCAGTCCAGGGGAGGGAGTCGAAAAACTGTTTTTT,CASSPGEGVEKLFF
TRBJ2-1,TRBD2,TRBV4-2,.,TGTGCCAGCAGCCAAGGCGGGAGAGGAACCTACAATGAGCAGTTCTTC,CASSQGGRGTYNEQFF
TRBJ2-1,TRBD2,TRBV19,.,TGTGGGGCGGGGGGCCAGACCAACAATGAGCAGTTCTTC,CGAGGQTNNEQFF
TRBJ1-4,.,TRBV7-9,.,TGTGCCAGCAGCCGAAGCGGGACTACTATAGGAGCTAATGAAAAACTGTTTTTT,CASSRSGTTIGANEKLFF
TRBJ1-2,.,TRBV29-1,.,TGCAGCGTTGAAAGGGGTGCTAACTATGGCTACACCTTC,CSVERGANYGYTF
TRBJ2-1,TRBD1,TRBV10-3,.,TGTGCCATCAGGGGAGACAGGGGATTGAATGAGCAGTTCTTC,CAIRGDRGLNEQFF
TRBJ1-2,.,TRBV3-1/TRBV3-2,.,TGTGCCAGCAGTCTTACAGGTTCGAGGGGCTACACCTTC,CASSLTGSRGYTF
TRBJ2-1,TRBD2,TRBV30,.,TGTGCCTGGAGTTTGGGGGAGGGCCTTGACAATGAGCAGTTCTTC,CAWSLGEGLDNEQFF
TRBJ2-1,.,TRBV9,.,TGTGCCAGCAGCGTAGGGGGGACACTCAATGAGCAGTTCTTC,CASSVGGTLNEQFF
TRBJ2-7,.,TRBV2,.,TGTGCCAGCAACCAAGGTCGGGGAGGTAACTCCTACGAGCAGTACTTC,CASNQGRGGNSYEQYF
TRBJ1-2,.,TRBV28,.,TGTGCCAGCAGTTTGATCGGGAGGTCTAACTATGGCTACACCTTC,CASSLIGRSNYGYTF
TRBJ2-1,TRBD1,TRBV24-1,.,TGTGCCACCAGTGATCCTGTCAGGGGACAGGGTGGCGAGCAGTTCTTC,CATSDPVRGQGGEQFF
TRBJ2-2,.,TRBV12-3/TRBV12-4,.,TGTGCCAGCAGTCAGGGTCCTACCGGGGAGCTGTTTTTT,CASSQGPTGELFF
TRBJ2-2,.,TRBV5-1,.,TGCGCCAGCAGCTTGCCGGGAGGACAGTCCGGGGAGCTGTTTTTT,CASSLPGGQSGELFF
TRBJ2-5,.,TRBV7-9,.,TGTGCCAGCAGCTTACTAGGGGCTGGAGAGACCCAGTACTTC,CASSLLGAGETQYF
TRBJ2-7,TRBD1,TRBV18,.,TGTGCCAGCTCCCGGGACAGTCCCAACGAGCAGTACTTC,CASSRDSPNEQYF
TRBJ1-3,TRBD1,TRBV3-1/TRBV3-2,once,TGTGCCAGCCGGGACAGGGCCTCTGGAAACACCATATATTTT,CASRDRASGNTIYF
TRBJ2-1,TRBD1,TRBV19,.,TGTGCCAGTCGGGACAGTCCTAACTCCTACAATGAGCAGTTCTTC,CASRDSPNSYNEQFF
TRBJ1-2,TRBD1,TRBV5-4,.,TGTGCCAGCAGCCTAACAGGGGGAGGGTATGGCTACACCTTC,CASSLTGGGYGYTF
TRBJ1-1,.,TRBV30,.,TGTGCCTGGCTGGATCTAGCCACTGAAGCTTTCTTT,CAWLDLATEAFF
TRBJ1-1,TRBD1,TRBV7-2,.,TGTGCCAGCAGCCCGCAGACAGGGGCTACTGAAGCTTTCTTT,CASSPQTGATEAFF
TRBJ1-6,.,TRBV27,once,TGTGCCAGCAGTTTCCAGGGTTCACCCCTCCACTTT,CASSFQGSPLHF
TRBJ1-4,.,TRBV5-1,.,TGCGCCAGCAGCTTGGGGCCGGACACCCGAAATGAAAAACTGTTTTTT,CASSLGPDTRNEKLFF
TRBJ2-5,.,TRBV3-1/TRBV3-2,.,TGTGCCAGCAGCCAAGGGAGGGTGGCCGGCTTCCAAGAGACCCAGTACTTC,CASSQGRVAGFQETQYF
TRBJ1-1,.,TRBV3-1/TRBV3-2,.,TGTGCCAGCAGCCCCCGCGGTATGAACACTGAAGCTTTCTTT,CASSPRGMNTEAFF
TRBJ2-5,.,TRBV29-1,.,TGCAGCGTAGAAAAGGGGGTAAAAGAGACCCAGTACTTC,CSVEKGVKETQYF
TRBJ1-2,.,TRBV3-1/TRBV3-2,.,TGTGCCAGCAGCCAAGATCGCAGGTTACTCTATGGCTACACCTTC,CASSQDRRLLYGYTF
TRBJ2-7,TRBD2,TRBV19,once,TGTGCCAGTAGTAGAGCGGGATTCTCCTACGAGCAGTACTTC,CASSRAGFSYEQYF
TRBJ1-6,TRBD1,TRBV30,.,TGTGCCTGGGCCGTATGGACAGGGGTTAATTCACCCCTCCACTTT,CAWAVWTGVNSPLHF
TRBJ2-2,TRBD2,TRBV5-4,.,TGTGCCAGCAGCATAAAACCGGCGGGGGCCGGGGAGCTGTTTTTT,CASSIKPAGAGELFF
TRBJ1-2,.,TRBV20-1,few,TGCAGTACTACAGCTAACTATGGCTACACCTTC,CSTTANYGYTF
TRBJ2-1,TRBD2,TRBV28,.,TGTGCCAGCAGTTTATATCGGCTAGCGGGTAAGAATGAGCAGTTCTTC,CASSLYRLAGKNEQFF
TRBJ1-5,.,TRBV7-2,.,TGTGCCAGCAGCTTAATCGGTAGCAATCAGCCCCAGCATTTT,CASSLIGSNQPQHF
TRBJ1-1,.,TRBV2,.,TGTGCCAGCAGTGAGAATCGGGGGTTGGGAGCTTTCTTT,CASSENRGLGAFF
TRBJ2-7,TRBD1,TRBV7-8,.,TGTGCCAGCAGCTTAGACAGGGGATCCGAGCAGTACTTC,CASSLDRGSEQYF
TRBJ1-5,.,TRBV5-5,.,TGTGCCAGCAGCCTTCGGACAGACGATCAGCCCCAGCATTTT,CASSLRTDDQPQHF
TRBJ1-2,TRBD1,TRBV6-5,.,TGTGCCAGCACAAGGACAGGGTCGAACGGCTACACCTTC,CASTRTGSNGYTF
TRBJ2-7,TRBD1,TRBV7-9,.,TGTGCCAGCAGCTTAAGACAGGGGAGCGAGCAGTACTTC,CASSLRQGSEQYF
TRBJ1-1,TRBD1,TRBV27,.,TGTGCCAGCAGTCCAAACGACAGGGGGCTCGCTGAAGCTTTCTTT,CASSPNDRGLAEAFF
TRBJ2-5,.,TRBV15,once,TGTGCCACCAGCAGAGCCGACAGAGAGACCCAGTACTTC,CATSRADRETQYF
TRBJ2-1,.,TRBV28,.,TGTGCCAGCAGTTTAAACAGGGCGTACAATGAGCAGTTCTTC,CASSLNRAYNEQFF
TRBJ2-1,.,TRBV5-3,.,TGTGCCAGAAGCCCGGGTCTCTCGAGCTCCTACAATGAGCAGTTCTTC,CARSPGLSSSYNEQFF
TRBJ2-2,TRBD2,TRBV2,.,TGTGCCAGCAGGCCCTGGACTAGCGGGGTTAACACCGGGGAGCTGTTTTTT,CASRPWTSGVNTGELFF